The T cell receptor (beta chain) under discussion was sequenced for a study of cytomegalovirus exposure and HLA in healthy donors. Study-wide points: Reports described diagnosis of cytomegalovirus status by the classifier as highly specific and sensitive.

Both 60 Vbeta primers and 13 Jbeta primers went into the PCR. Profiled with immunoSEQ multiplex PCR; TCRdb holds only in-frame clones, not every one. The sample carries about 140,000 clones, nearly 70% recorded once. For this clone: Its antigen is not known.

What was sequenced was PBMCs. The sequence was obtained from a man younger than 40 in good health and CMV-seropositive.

The CDR3 loop reads CASSQDVGLAGRNEQFF. The DNA for the CDR3 is TGTGCCAGCAGCCAAGATGTGGGACTAGCGGGACGCAATGAGCAGTTCTTC. The chain links TRBV4-2 to TRBJ2-1, with 13 nucleotides matching TRBD2. The CDR3 sequence is 17 residues long. Germline-derived CDR1 and CDR2 are LGHNA and YNFKEQ. With V trimmed by 0 bases and J by 6 bases, 5 bases remained unmatched.